A single sample is the source of the 19 T cell receptor beta chains below, sequenced in a study of blood T cell repertoires in COVID-19. Here immunoSEQ multiplex PCR was the method, and the copy in TCRdb shows in-frame clones only, minus some. Among some 200,000 clones listed, under 90% were seen once. Sequencing was carried out using peripheral blood. These receptors all come from a man of 80 years or more with acute or convalescent COVID-19.

The V and J genes are TRBV24-1 and TRBJ1-2; D is possibly TRBD1 (6 bases). Germline loops: CDR1 KGHDR, CDR2 SFDVKD. This CDR3 has 14 amino acids. The V end was cut by 1 base, the J end by 8 bases, with 13 bases between. The CDR3 region is CATSDFPDSKGYTF. DNA for the CDR3: TGTGCCACCAGTGATTTTCCGGACAGTAAAGGCTACACCTTC.

This sequence joins TRBV4-2 and TRBJ1-1; tentatively, D is TRBD1 (5 bases). Germline V gene lookup returns CDR1 LGHNA and CDR2 YNFKEQ. Trimming removed 1 base from V and 1 base from J, with 19 bases in between. This CDR3 region has 18 residues. CDR3 nucleotides: TGTGCCAGCAGCCAAGGGGGGGGTAGGACCACTCCGAACACTGAAGCTTTCTTT. Translating it yields CASSQGGGRTTPNTEAFF.

The chain couples TRBV7-3 to TRBJ2-3; 8 positions match TRBD2. Germline trimming cut 4 bases from V and 0 bases from J; bases unmatched to any gene: 3. This CDR3 has 15 amino acids. Per germline, CDR1 SGHTA and CDR2 FQGTGA. The CDR3 DNA reads TGTGCCAGCAGCTCCGGACTAGCTAGCACAGATACGCAGTATTTT. Translated, it gives CASSSGLASTDTQYF.

V usage is TRBV5-1 and J usage is TRBJ1-6; 8 bases are a match to TRBD1. The V and J ends lost 4 bases and 8 bases, in that order; junction bases with no gene match: 5. In germline, CDR1 is SGHRS, CDR2 YFSETQ. The CDR3 covers 14 residues. As DNA, the CDR3 is TGCGCCAGCAGCCAAGACAGGGGTTATTCACCCCTCCACTTT. It codes for CASSQDRGYSPLHF.

This chain joins TRBV7-3 and TRBJ2-2; 8 bases are shared with TRBD1. This CDR3 has 14 amino acids. Losses at the gene ends were 4 bases for V and 9 bases for J; bases not matched to a gene: 7. Germline CDR1 reads SGHTA; CDR2 reads FQGTGA. As DNA, the CDR3 is TGTGCCAGCAGCTCGACAGGGGCGGACCGGGAGCTGTTTTTT. This codes for CASSSTGADRELFF.

CDR3 sequence reads: CASSIGLGGTDTQYF. CDR3 DNA sequence: TGTGCCAGTAGTATAGGACTAGGGGGCACAGATACGCAGTATTTT. The V call is TRBV19, the J call TRBJ2-3, with D possibly matching TRBD2 (6 bases). Germline CDR1 reads LNHDA; CDR2 reads SQIVND (reference sequence). With 1 base removed from V and 1 base from J, the gap between germline ends came to 9 bases. The CDR3 sequence is 15 residues long. Complete variable domain (other parts from reference TRBV19 and TRBJ2-3): DGGITQSPKYLFRKEGQNVTLSCEQNLNHDAMYWYRQDPGQGLRLIYYSQIVNDFQKGDIAEGYSVSREKKESFPLTVTSAQKNPTAFYLCASSIGLGGTDTQYFGPGTRLTVL.

The chain links TRBV24-1 to TRBJ2-1, with 10 bases aligning to TRBD2. The length of the CDR3 is 16 residues. Per germline, CDR1 KGHDR and CDR2 SFDVKD. The V and J ends lost 4 bases and 0 bases, in that order; junction bases with no gene match: 2. The CDR3 protein is CATSDRLAGSYNEQFF. DNA for the CDR3: TGTGCCACCAGTGACCGACTAGCGGGCTCCTACAATGAGCAGTTCTTC.

V and J are TRBV7-9 and TRBJ2-1, with D hard to call. V was shortened by 1 base and J by 11 bases, with 15 bases between the two germline ends. Germline CDR1 reads SEHNR; CDR2 reads FQNEAQ (reference sequence). The CDR3 contains 14 residues. The chain's CDR3 is CASSLDGASSKQFF. The CDR3 DNA sequence: TGTGCCAGCAGCTTAGACGGTGCTAGTTCCAAGCAGTTCTTC.

This clone was counted a single time. The chain has TRBV7-9 and TRBJ1-4; maybe TRBD1 (5 bases). V lost 3 bases to trimming and J lost 0 bases, with 14 bases between them. Germline V gene sequence: CDR1 SEHNR, CDR2 FQNEAQ (reference sequence). The CDR3 loop spans 17 amino acids. The CDR3 DNA reads TGTGCCAGCAGCTTGAAGGGCGGGGCGCCAACTAATGAAAAACTGTTTTTT. It encodes CASSLKGGAPTNEKLFF.

CDR3 DNA: TGTGCCAGCAGGACAGGGAATCAGCCCCAGCATTTT. This gives the protein CASRTGNQPQHF. The chain uses TRBV6-1 and TRBJ1-5; 7 nucleotides agree with TRBD1. Germline CDR1 is MNHNS and CDR2 is SASEGT. J lost 4 bases, V lost 6 bases, and 0 bases had no gene match. The CDR3 runs 12 residues.

The J gene is TRBJ2-7, the V gene TRBV5-1, with 9 bases lining up with TRBD2. Trimming at V came to 0 bases and at J to 6 bases, leaving 10 bases not matched to a gene. Germline CDR1 SGHRS, CDR2 YFSETQ. The CDR3 runs 16 residues. The CDR3 loop is CASSLGSGTSLGEQYF. The CDR3 bases are TGCGCCAGCAGCTTGGGGTCCGGGACTAGCCTTGGCGAGCAGTACTTC.

The V call is TRBV13, the J call TRBJ2-3; D remains ambiguous. The CDR3 length is 14 residues. V was clipped by 5 bases and J by 1 base, with 10 bases between them. In germline, CDR1 is PRHDT, CDR2 FYEKMQ (reference sequence). Here the CDR3 reads CASSLRGGTDTQYF. CDR3 nucleotide sequence: TGTGCCAGCAGCCTCCGCGGAGGCACAGATACGCAGTATTTT.

The rearrangement links TRBV6-5 to TRBJ1-5; possible D gene TRBD1, 6 bases. Germline values: CDR1 MNHEY, CDR2 SVGAGI. CDR3 length: 13 amino acids. Trimming pared 5 bases from V and 3 bases from J, leaving 8 bases between. CDR3 sequence (DNA): TGTGCCAGCAGTCCAGGGGACAATCAGCCCCAGCATTTT. Translation: CASSPGDNQPQHF.

The V call is TRBV14, the J call TRBJ2-5, with D maybe TRBD1 (5 bases). CDR1 SGHDN and CDR2 FVKESK come from the germline V gene. Trimming took off 3 bases at V and 0 bases at J, with 14 bases between the two ends. The CDR3 loop spans 16 amino acids. The CDR3 DNA reads TGTGCCAGCAGCCAGGGGCGGAACCCGTACCAAGAGACCCAGTACTTC. It codes for CASSQGRNPYQETQYF.

There are a few counts of this clone. The V call is TRBV7-2, the J call TRBJ1-1; D possibly corresponds to TRBD1 (6 bases). Between the trimmed V and J ends, which lost 7 bases and 3 bases, there was a span of 18 bases. The CDR3 is 15 amino acids. Germline values: CDR1 SGHTA, CDR2 FQGNSA. CDR3 amino acids: CASIPGRGRDTEAFF. CDR3 nucleotides: TGTGCCAGCATTCCTGGGCGGGGGCGTGACACTGAAGCTTTCTTT.

This clone has only one observation. CDR3 sequence: CASKEGRDTEAFF. CDR3 in DNA: TGTGCCAGCAAGGAGGGTAGAGACACTGAAGCTTTCTTT. V gene TRBV7-9 combines with J gene TRBJ1-1; the D is unclear. Trimming pared 7 bases from V and 3 bases from J, leaving 12 bases between. The CDR3 is 13 amino acids. Germline V gene data show CDR1 as SEHNR and CDR2 as FQNEAQ (reference sequence).

This clone appeared a single time. The rearrangement links TRBV2 to TRBJ1-5, with TRBD1 as a possible D gene (5 bases). Looked up from germline, CDR1 is SNHLY and CDR2 is FYNNEI. The CDR3 is 13 residues long. V was pared by 3 bases and J by 4 bases, with 7 bases between. This CDR3 is CASSDRVNQPQHF. CDR3 sequence (DNA): TGTGCCAGCAGTGACAGGGTGAATCAGCCCCAGCATTTT.

J is TRBJ2-7 and V is TRBV7-9; 11 bases map to TRBD2. The CDR3 is 16 residues long. The germline V gene has CDR1 SEHNR and CDR2 FQNEAQ (reference sequence). V lost 5 bases, J lost 2 bases, and 8 bases stayed unmatched. CDR3 protein: CASSALSGRAAYEQYF. The CDR3 nucleotides read TGTGCCAGCAGCGCCCTTAGCGGGAGGGCCGCCTACGAGCAGTACTTC. Combining the CDR3 with reference TRBV7-9 and TRBJ2-7 gives the whole variable domain DTGVSQNPRHKITKRGQNVTFRCDPISEHNRLYWYRQTLGQGPEFLTYFQNEAQLEKSRLLSDRFSAERPKGSFSTLEIQRTEQGDSAMYLCASSALSGRAAYEQYFGPGTRLTVT.

The CDR3 nucleotides are TGTGCCAGTAGTATGTTCGGTCCGAGAAACATTCAGTACTTC. Translated, it gives CASSMFGPRNIQYF. The chain combines TRBV19 with TRBJ2-4; D unresolved. V was shortened by 3 bases and J by 6 bases, with 12 bases between the two germline ends. Germline CDR1 LNHDA, CDR2 SQIVND (reference sequence). This CDR3 comprises 14 residues.